This is a list of T cell receptor beta chains from one sample in a study of T cells in Graves' hyperthyroidism and ophthalmopathy. Via MiXCR, TCRdb re-called the multiplex PCR reads, giving one row per CDR3 protein. The sample contains 550,000 to 600,000 distinct CDR3 sequences, 14% of which appear only once. Sequencing used blood. The receptors were gathered from a woman aged 18-30 years with Graves' ophthalmopathy. Both conserved end residues are part of each CDR3. The order of the fields is clone size, J gene, D gene, V gene, CDR3 protein, CDR3 DNA. The D gene is left open where the match is weak. Not all rows give a size; the values are once, few, many and, for expanded clones, a class.

clone_size: many; j_call: TRBJ2-1; d_call: TRBD2; v_call: TRBV11-3; cdr3_aa: CASSPRTSGGGEQFF; cdr3_nt: TGTGCCAGCAGCCCCCGGACTAGCGGGGGGGGGGAGCAGTTCTTC
clone_size: few; j_call: TRBJ2-1; d_call: NA; v_call: TRBV19; cdr3_aa: CASSIRAVHEQFF; cdr3_nt: TGTGCCAGTAGTATTCGGGCCGTCCATGAGCAGTTCTTC
clone_size: NA; j_call: TRBJ2-3; d_call: NA; v_call: TRBV7-2; cdr3_aa: CASSFGGEKTQYF; cdr3_nt: TGTGCCAGCAGCTTCGGGGGTGAGAAAACGCAGTATTTT
clone_size: NA; j_call: TRBJ2-7; d_call: TRBD1; v_call: TRBV28; cdr3_aa: CASSPIRQGGHEQYF; cdr3_nt: TGTGCCAGCAGTCCAATCAGACAGGGGGGCCACGAGCAGTACTTC
clone_size: many; j_call: TRBJ1-5; d_call: NA; v_call: TRBV6-2/TRBV6-3; cdr3_aa: CASSYPQGNQPQHF; cdr3_nt: TGTGCCAGCAGTTACCCCCAGGGTAATCAGCCCCAGCATTTT
clone_size: NA; j_call: TRBJ2-7; d_call: TRBD1; v_call: TRBV9; cdr3_aa: CASSAASGTVSYEQYF; cdr3_nt: TGTGCCAGCAGCGCCGCATCCGGGACAGTCTCCTACGAGCAGTACTTC
clone_size: NA; j_call: TRBJ2-1; d_call: TRBD2; v_call: TRBV7-2; cdr3_aa: CASSPLARGTSGYNEQFF; cdr3_nt: TGTGCCAGCAGCCCCTTGGCAAGGGGGACTAGCGGTTACAATGAGCAGTTCTTC
clone_size: many; j_call: TRBJ2-1; d_call: NA; v_call: TRBV18; cdr3_aa: CASSPPQEGYNEQFF; cdr3_nt: TGTGCCAGCTCACCACCGCAGGAAGGGTACAATGAGCAGTTCTTC
clone_size: NA; j_call: TRBJ2-1; d_call: NA; v_call: TRBV27; cdr3_aa: CASSLIGWNEQFF; cdr3_nt: TGTGCCAGCAGTTTAATTGGCTGGAATGAGCAGTTCTTC
clone_size: NA; j_call: TRBJ1-2; d_call: NA; v_call: TRBV7-2; cdr3_aa: CASSLSLRGYQDYGYTF; cdr3_nt: TGTGCCAGCAGCTTATCGCTTCGGGGGTATCAAGACTATGGCTACACCTTC
clone_size: few; j_call: TRBJ2-7; d_call: TRBD2; v_call: TRBV30; cdr3_aa: CAWSYLGLAGGSAYEQYF; cdr3_nt: TGTGCCTGGAGTTACCTTGGACTAGCGGGAGGCAGTGCCTACGAGCAGTACTTC
clone_size: NA; j_call: TRBJ1-1; d_call: NA; v_call: TRBV18; cdr3_aa: CASSPLQARWGTSEAFF; cdr3_nt: TGTGCCAGCTCACCTCTCCAGGCCCGGTGGGGGACAAGTGAAGCTTTCTTT
clone_size: many; j_call: TRBJ2-3; d_call: TRBD2; v_call: TRBV7-2; cdr3_aa: CASSLSSSGAGTDTQYF; cdr3_nt: TGTGCCAGCAGCTTATCCTCTAGCGGTGCGGGCACAGATACGCAGTATTTT
clone_size: NA; j_call: TRBJ2-7; d_call: TRBD2; v_call: TRBV4-3; cdr3_aa: CASSHGGRYEQYF; cdr3_nt: TGCGCCAGCAGCCACGGGGGGAGGTACGAGCAGTACTTC
clone_size: few; j_call: TRBJ2-1; d_call: TRBD2; v_call: TRBV29-1; cdr3_aa: CSAALWGRVPPFAYNEQFF; cdr3_nt: TGCAGCGCCGCCTTGTGGGGGAGGGTACCCCCCTTTGCATACAATGAGCAGTTCTTC
clone_size: few; j_call: TRBJ2-1; d_call: NA; v_call: TRBV29-1; cdr3_aa: CSVGGGGMRTDEQFF; cdr3_nt: TGCAGCGTTGGGGGTGGGGGTATGAGGACCGATGAGCAGTTCTTC
clone_size: many; j_call: TRBJ2-5; d_call: NA; v_call: TRBV12-5; cdr3_aa: CASGRETQYF; cdr3_nt: TGTGCTAGTGGGCGGGAAACCCAGTACTTC
clone_size: few; j_call: TRBJ1-5; d_call: NA; v_call: TRBV19; cdr3_aa: CASSSSLGQPQHF; cdr3_nt: TGTGCCAGTAGTTCAAGTCTAGGACAGCCCCAGCATTTT
clone_size: many; j_call: TRBJ2-5; d_call: NA; v_call: TRBV5-8; cdr3_aa: CAISGQAGESETQYF; cdr3_nt: TGTGCCATCTCTGGGCAGGCTGGAGAGTCAGAGACCCAGTACTTC
clone_size: many; j_call: TRBJ2-7; d_call: TRBD2; v_call: TRBV27; cdr3_aa: CASSPRGGLDEQYF; cdr3_nt: TGTGCCAGCAGTCCTCGGGGGGGGTTAGACGAGCAGTACTTC